The rows below give T cell receptor beta chains drawn from one sample of a study of blood T cell repertoires in COVID-19. The repertoire was sequenced with immunoSEQ multiplex PCR; TCRdb's copy has only in-frame clones and lacks some. The sample records around 200,000 clones, 85% to 90% being singletons. The specimen sequenced was peripheral blood. These receptor sequences come from a man aged 65 to 85 with active or convalescent COVID-19. Each CDR3 is given with its conserved first and last residue. A D gene is named only where the DNA matches it firmly.

NA | TRBJ1-1 | TRBV18 | TGTGCCAGCTCACCCAGGGTACCCCGCGAAGGGACTGAAGCTTTCTTT | CASSPRVPREGTEAFF
TRBD2 | TRBJ2-5 | TRBV7-2 | TGTGCCAGCAGCTCACCCCTGCGGGGGAAAGAGACCCAGTACTTC | CASSSPLRGKETQYF
NA | TRBJ1-1 | TRBV2 | TGTGCCAGCAGTGTCCCTCCTCTCCAGGTCGAAGCTTTCTTT | CASSVPPLQVEAFF
TRBD1 | TRBJ2-1 | TRBV5-4 | TGTGCCAGCAGCTTGACGGGACAGGGTAATTTCGTGAATGAGCAGTTCTTC | CASSLTGQGNFVNEQFF
TRBD1 | TRBJ2-7 | TRBV19 | TGTGCCAGTAGTATTTACAGGGGTTACGAGCAGTACTTC | CASSIYRGYEQYF
TRBD1 | TRBJ1-6 | TRBV5-5 | TGTGCCAGCAGCCCGGGGACAGGGAGAGGGAATTCACCCCTCCACTTT | CASSPGTGRGNSPLHF
NA | TRBJ1-2 | TRBV5-8 | TGTGCCAGCAGCTTGATGGGGCGCGACTATGGCTACACCTTC | CASSLMGRDYGYTF
TRBD2 | TRBJ2-7 | TRBV28 | TGTGCCAGCAGCAGTGGGGGAGGGTCCCTTTCCTACGAGCAGTACTTC | CASSSGGGSLSYEQYF
NA | TRBJ1-2 | TRBV5-1 | TGCGCCAGCAGCTTGCGGATGAAGGGGTATGGCTACACCTTC | CASSLRMKGYGYTF
TRBD1 | TRBJ1-2 | TRBV9 | TGTGCCAGCAGCGCACCCAGGGGGCTATCCTATGGCTACACCTTC | CASSAPRGLSYGYTF
NA | TRBJ1-2 | TRBV7-2 | TGTGCCAGCAGCTTACCGGGGTACGACTATGGCTACACCTTC | CASSLPGYDYGYTF